Listed below are T cell receptor beta chains from one sample, sequenced in a study of T cell responses to AZD1222 COVID-19 vaccine. Sequenced by immunoSEQ multiplex PCR; TCRdb stores in-frame clones only, minus some. The sample includes about 98,000 clones, more than 70% of them seen just once. The sequences come from peripheral blood, collected on day 0 of AZD1222 vaccination. All receptors derive from an adult in good health. CDR3s include the opening cysteine and the closing phenylalanine or tryptophan. The order of the fields is clone size, J gene, D gene, V gene, CDR3 protein, CDR3 DNA. D genes are given only for firm matches. Only part of the rows carry a size: once, few, many, or a class if the clone is expanded.

NA,TRBJ1-6,NA,TRBV5-4,CASSKMGSPLHF,TGTGCCAGCAGCAAGATGGGTTCACCCCTCCACTTT
NA,TRBJ2-5,NA,TRBV6-2/TRBV6-3,CASSPSDETQYF,TGTGCCAGCAGCCCCAGCGATGAGACCCAGTACTTC
NA,TRBJ2-1,NA,TRBV5-4,CASSLFDRRYNEQFF,TGTGCCAGCAGCTTATTCGACAGGCGCTACAATGAGCAGTTCTTC
NA,TRBJ2-1,TRBD2,TRBV11-3,CASSVASGRAFPNEQFF,TGTGCCAGCAGCGTGGCTAGCGGGAGGGCCTTTCCCAATGAGCAGTTCTTC
NA,TRBJ1-2,NA,TRBV10-1,CASSPTEDYGYTF,TGCGCCAGCAGCCCGACAGAAGACTATGGCTACACCTTC
NA,TRBJ2-6,NA,TRBV19,CASQSNRDVLTF,TGTGCCAGCCAATCGAACCGGGACGTCCTGACTTTC
NA,TRBJ1-5,NA,TRBV4-2,CASSQGKWQPQHF,TGTGCCAGCAGCCAAGGAAAATGGCAGCCCCAGCATTTT
few,TRBJ1-1,NA,TRBV10-3,CAISVASMNTEAFF,TGTGCCATCAGTGTGGCAAGCATGAACACTGAAGCTTTCTTT
once,TRBJ2-7,TRBD1,TRBV19,CASSTGQGPKEQYF,TGTGCCAGTAGTACCGGACAGGGTCCTAAAGAGCAGTACTTC
NA,TRBJ2-7,TRBD1,TRBV19,CASSLQGTENYEQYF,TGTGCCAGTAGCCTGCAGGGGACAGAAAACTACGAGCAGTACTTC
NA,TRBJ1-2,NA,TRBV7-2,CASSLNHLGYGYTF,TGTGCCAGCAGCTTAAACCACCTCGGCTATGGCTACACCTTC
NA,TRBJ1-1,NA,TRBV4-3,CASSQGSARGNTEAFF,TGCGCCAGCAGCCAAGGGTCTGCTCGGGGGAACACTGAAGCTTTCTTT
NA,TRBJ2-1,NA,TRBV5-4,CASSPGGRRNNEQFF,TGTGCCAGCAGCCCGGGCGGCAGACGGAACAATGAGCAGTTCTTC
NA,TRBJ1-5,NA,TRBV7-2,CASSVGGGGQPQHF,TGTGCCAGCAGCGTAGGGGGAGGGGGTCAGCCCCAGCATTTT
NA,TRBJ2-5,TRBD1,TRBV2,CASSAGTGGPETQYF,TGTGCCAGCAGCGCGGGGACAGGGGGACCTGAGACCCAGTACTTC
NA,TRBJ2-7,TRBD1,TRBV18,CASFRTGSYEQYF,TGTGCCAGCTTTAGGACAGGCTCCTACGAGCAGTACTTC
few,TRBJ2-2,TRBD2,TRBV11-3,CASSLGGSATGELFF,TGTGCCAGCAGCTTAGGCGGGAGTGCCACCGGGGAGCTGTTTTTT
NA,TRBJ1-3,NA,TRBV6-5,CASRETFGNTIYF,TGTGCCAGCAGGGAGACATTTGGAAACACCATATATTTT
NA,TRBJ2-2,NA,TRBV5-1,CASSLTFGRRGTGELFF,TGCGCCAGCAGCCTAACGTTCGGCAGGCGGGGCACCGGGGAGCTGTTTTTT
NA,TRBJ1-2,TRBD1,TRBV12-3/TRBV12-4,CASRTGGGGYTF,TGTGCCAGCAGAACAGGGGGCGGTGGCTACACCTTC
NA,TRBJ1-3,NA,TRBV2,CATTIETGRNTIYF,TGTGCCACCACGATTGAGACGGGAAGAAACACCATATATTTT
NA,TRBJ2-1,NA,TRBV6-5,CASTLERTLYNEQFF,TGTGCCAGCACCCTAGAGCGGACTCTCTACAATGAGCAGTTCTTC
NA,TRBJ2-3,TRBD1,TRBV15,CATRKQGLVTDTQYF,TGTGCCACCAGAAAACAGGGGTTGGTCACAGATACGCAGTATTTT
once,TRBJ1-5,NA,TRBV28,CASSRGLTLGSNQPQHF,TGTGCCAGCAGTCGGGGACTTACCTTAGGGAGCAATCAGCCCCAGCATTTT
few,TRBJ2-5,NA,TRBV3-1/TRBV3-2,CASSSGETQYF,TGTGCCAGCAGTTCTGGTGAGACCCAGTACTTC
NA,TRBJ2-2,TRBD2,TRBV4-2,CASSQDTSGGASGELFF,TGTGCCAGCAGCCAAGATACTAGCGGGGGGGCCTCCGGGGAGCTGTTTTTT
NA,TRBJ1-5,NA,TRBV28,CASRGERGKGSNQPQHF,TGTGCCAGCAGGGGAGAGAGGGGTAAGGGGAGCAATCAGCCCCAGCATTTT
NA,TRBJ2-5,TRBD1,TRBV6-5,CASSYSDRGQETQYF,TGTGCCAGCAGTTACTCCGACAGGGGCCAAGAGACCCAGTACTTC
NA,TRBJ1-6,NA,TRBV7-2,CASSPRIDYNSPLHF,TGTGCCAGCAGCCCACGGATAGACTATAATTCACCCCTCCACTTT
NA,TRBJ2-3,TRBD1,TRBV19,CASRVGRGPNTQYF,TGTGCCAGTAGAGTGGGCAGGGGGCCAAATACGCAGTATTTT
NA,TRBJ1-1,NA,TRBV7-3,CASAKTGSTEAFF,TGTGCCAGCGCTAAAACAGGGTCGACTGAAGCTTTCTTT
NA,TRBJ2-2,NA,TRBV4-3,CASSQDGKPGELFF,TGCGCCAGCAGCCAAGATGGGAAACCCGGGGAGCTGTTTTTT
NA,TRBJ2-5,NA,TRBV7-9,CASSRGRGPAQETQYF,TGTGCCAGCAGCCGCGGGCGGGGACCCGCCCAAGAGACCCAGTACTTC
few,TRBJ1-2,NA,TRBV7-2,CASSSSGGSYGYTF,TGTGCCAGCAGCTCCTCTGGGGGGTCCTATGGCTACACCTTC
NA,TRBJ1-2,NA,TRBV5-1,CASSLVPENYGYTF,TGCGCCAGCAGCTTGGTTCCGGAGAACTATGGCTACACCTTC
NA,TRBJ2-1,NA,TRBV11-3,CASATGDVILNEQFF,TGTGCCAGCGCCACAGGAGACGTTATCCTCAATGAGCAGTTCTTC
NA,TRBJ2-1,NA,TRBV7-2,CASSLGLLVANEQFF,TGTGCCAGCAGCTTAGGGCTATTAGTGGCCAATGAGCAGTTCTTC
few,TRBJ2-2,TRBD2,TRBV7-2,CASRKKGTSGRSGELFF,TGTGCCAGCAGGAAAAAAGGGACTAGCGGGAGGAGCGGGGAGCTGTTTTTT
few,TRBJ2-2,TRBD2,TRBV4-3,CASSQGTSGVPGELFF,TGCGCCAGCAGCCAAGGGACTAGCGGGGTCCCCGGGGAGCTGTTTTTT
NA,TRBJ1-2,NA,TRBV11-2,CASSLAMVFPSGGYGYTF,TGTGCCAGCAGCTTAGCGATGGTATTCCCATCCGGGGGCTATGGCTACACCTTC